The 13 T cell receptor beta chains below come from one sample, sequenced in a study of shared clonotypes between healthy human individuals. Libraries were prepared by immunoSEQ multiplex PCR; TCRdb keeps only in-frame clonotypes and omits some of them. The data hold around 1 million clones, with roughly 72% observed a single time. Material for sequencing was memory CD4+ T cells sorted from blood. The subset: CD45RA-negative fraction. These receptors were collected from a man between 18 and 29 years old in good health.

The gene calls are TRBV15 and TRBJ2-1; D is unresolved. CDR3 length equals 15 residues. V lost 3 bases and J 0 bases, leaving 9 bases between the germline ends. Germline V lookup: CDR1 LNHNV, CDR2 YYDKDF (reference sequence). CDR3 in amino acids: CATSRERSSYNEQFF. The CDR3 DNA reads as TGTGCCACCAGCAGGGAGCGAAGCTCCTACAATGAGCAGTTCTTC.

The rearrangement joins TRBV5-6 to TRBJ1-4; 8 nucleotides align to TRBD1. The germline CDR1 and CDR2 sequences are SGHDT and YYEEEE. CDR3 length: 15 residues. J lost 11 bases, V lost 2 bases, and 11 bases had no gene match. CDR3 nucleotide sequence: TGTGCCAGCAGCTTAGGACAGGGACAGTTGGAGAAACTGTTTTTT. Translation gives CASSLGQGQLEKLFF.

This clone was observed a handful of times. The V call is TRBV21-1, the J call TRBJ2-5; whether TRBD1, the table's D call, matches the DNA was not checked. TRBV21-1 is a pseudogene segment. There are 14 residues in the CDR3. The CDR3 here is CASSIQGSRETQYF. The DNA of the CDR3 is TGTGCCAGCAGTATACAGGGAAGTCGAGAGACCCAGTACTTC.

CDR3 DNA sequence: TGTGCCAGCCTCCCTCTGAAAGCCACCGGGGAGCTGTTTTTT. Its translation: CASLPLKATGELFF. J is TRBJ2-2 and V is TRBV6-6; D is undetermined. CDR1 is MNHNY, CDR2 SVGAGI, per germline (reference sequence). The germline V and J ends were trimmed by 8 bases and 4 bases, with 14 bases remaining between them. The CDR3 runs to 14 residues.

J is TRBJ2-1 and V is TRBV30; D gene ambiguous. Looked up from germline, CDR1 is GTSNPN and CDR2 is SVGIG (reference sequence). V lost 1 base and J 1 base, leaving 8 bases between the germline ends. The CDR3 loop spans 14 amino acids. In DNA, the CDR3 is TGTGCCTGGAGTGACTCTCGATCCTACAATGAGCAGTTCTTC. Encoded protein: CAWSDSRSYNEQFF.

V and J are TRBV14 and TRBJ2-3; the D gene is possibly TRBD2 (6 bases). Trimming stripped 0 bases from V and 1 base from J, with 14 bases between. The CDR3 has 17 amino acids. CDR1 is SGHDN and CDR2 is FVKESK in the germline V gene. The CDR3 loop reads CASSQEIKGTRTDTQYF. CDR3 bases: TGTGCCAGCAGCCAAGAGATAAAGGGGACTCGCACAGATACGCAGTATTTT.

The rearrangement links TRBV5-4 to TRBJ2-4, with TRBD1 matching over 8 bases. Germline lookup yields CDR1 SGHNT and CDR2 YYREEE (reference sequence). The V segment lost 0 bases and the J segment 8 bases; nucleotides outside the gene matches: 7. This CDR3 is built from 15 residues. CDR3 sequence (DNA): TGTGCCAGCAGCTTGGTTCAGGGGGCGCATGACATTCAGTACTTC. Translating it yields CASSLVQGAHDIQYF.

The chain joins TRBV10-3 to TRBJ2-1; 10 bases agree with TRBD2. Germline V CDR1 and CDR2: ENHRY, SYGVKD. The CDR3 is made up of 13 amino acids. With 2 bases clipped from V and 15 bases from J, the junction kept 7 bases outside the gene matches. CDR3 in DNA: TGTGCCATCAGTGAGACTAGCGGGGCGGAGAGGTTCTTC. Residues: CAISETSGAERFF.

As regards this clone: A single base separates this from a much larger clone, so it may be a read error. V and J are TRBV27 and TRBJ2-7, with D perhaps matching TRBD1 or TRBD2 (7 bases each). Germline CDR1 MNHEY, CDR2 SMNVEV (reference sequence). The CDR3 contains 14 residues. The germline V and J ends were trimmed by 6 bases and 2 bases, with 14 bases remaining between them. CDR3 in amino acids: CASSPRGGAYEQYF. The CDR3 bases are TGTGCCAGCAGCCCCAGGGGGGGGGCCTACGAGCAGTACTTC.

The chain combines TRBV9 with TRBJ1-2; D gene unclear. The germline V gene encodes CDR1 SGDLS and CDR2 YYNGEE. Trimming pared 4 bases from V and 7 bases from J, leaving 23 bases between. This CDR3 is 16 amino acids long. CDR3 coding DNA: TGTGCCAGCAGCAGGAGATGGGAGCGAGTCGGCGGTGGCTACACCTTC. This codes for CASSRRWERVGGGYTF.

The chain links TRBV29-1 to TRBJ1-3; unclear D gene. From germline, CDR1 is SQVTM and CDR2 ANQGSEA. This CDR3 has 12 residues. V lost 7 bases and J lost 0, with 7 bases in between. CDR3: CSARHSGNTIYF. CDR3 bases: TGCAGCGCTAGGCACTCTGGAAACACCATATATTTT.

The CDR3 loop is CASSFRTTLEQFF. The CDR3 DNA reads TGTGCCAGCAGCTTCCGGACTACTTTAGAGCAGTTCTTC. This chain joins TRBV11-2 and TRBJ2-1, with D perhaps matching TRBD2 (6 bases). CDR3 size: 13 residues. The ends were cut back, 3 bases at V and 10 bases at J, with 13 bases in the middle. Germline V gene sequence: CDR1 SGHAT, CDR2 FQNNGV.

A word on this clone: Other DNA sequences within the sample encode an identical CDR3. The V call is TRBV30, the J call TRBJ2-1, with TRBD1 as a possible D gene (6 bases). The CDR3 consists of 14 residues. Trimming cost V 5 bases and J 5 bases, with 16 bases left between them. Germline-derived CDR1 and CDR2 are GTSNPN and SVGIG (reference sequence). The CDR3 protein is CAWSGQRGHNEQFF. The DNA for the CDR3 is TGTGCCTGGTCCGGACAGCGAGGCCACAATGAGCAGTTCTTC.